The rows below give T cell receptor beta chains drawn from one sample of a study of vaccination effects on CD4 cells after COVID-19. Only in-frame clones appear in the TCRdb table, and some are missing; sequencing was by immunoSEQ multiplex PCR. The table lists tens of thousands of clones, roughly four fifths of them singletons, with around 19% in the top ten. Their cognate antigens are unknown. The sample in question was CD4+ T cells from PBMCs cultured with HCoV-NL63 spike peptides, obtained before COVID-19 vaccination. Receptors originate from a human donor who received a COVID-19 vaccine. The CDR3 runs from the conserved cysteine through the conserved F or W. The order of the fields is J gene, clone size, V gene, CDR3 length, D gene, CDR3 protein, CDR3 DNA. A D gene is named only where the DNA matches it firmly. Only some rows state a clone size, as once, few, many or a class for expanded clones.

>TRBJ1-6|.|TRBV6-5|16|TRBD1
CASSYSRTGVGSPLHF
TGTGCCAGCAGTTACTCACGGACAGGGGTGGGTTCACCCCTCCACTTT
>TRBJ2-7|.|TRBV7-2|14|.
CASSFRRGSHEQYF
TGTGCCAGCAGCTTCCGGAGGGGATCACACGAGCAGTACTTC
>TRBJ1-1|.|TRBV6-2/TRBV6-3|12|.
CASSYGGTQAFF
TGTGCCAGCAGTTATGGAGGGACCCAAGCTTTCTTT
>TRBJ2-3|few|TRBV29-1|14|TRBD2
CSVDTRESTDTQYF
TGCAGCGTTGACACGCGGGAGAGTACAGATACGCAGTATTTT
>TRBJ2-5|.|TRBV11-2|14|TRBD2
CASSPRGRGETQYF
TGTGCCAGCAGCCCTAGAGGGAGGGGAGAGACCCAGTACTTC
>TRBJ2-2|.|TRBV19|15|.
CASSMGLAITGELFF
TGTGCCAGTAGTATGGGTCTAGCGATCACCGGGGAGCTGTTTTTT
>TRBJ2-3|.|TRBV29-1|14|.
CSVEGRGVRDTQYF
TGCAGCGTTGAGGGCAGAGGGGTGAGAGATACGCAGTATTTT
>TRBJ1-2|.|TRBV25-1|11|.
CASSEGRGYTF
TGTGCCAGCAGTGAGGGCAGAGGCTACACCTTC
>TRBJ1-2|.|TRBV19|14|.
CASSIEAGSGGYTF
TGTGCCAGTAGTATAGAGGCAGGGTCTGGCGGCTACACCTTC
>TRBJ2-1|.|TRBV6-5|13|.
CASSHPGGIGQFF
TGTGCCAGCAGTCACCCTGGCGGTATCGGGCAGTTCTTC
>TRBJ1-5|.|TRBV24-1|14|.
CATSEGGGLQPQHF
TGTGCCACCAGTGAGGGGGGGGGCCTTCAGCCCCAGCATTTT
>TRBJ1-2|.|TRBV19|15|TRBD1
CASTVYGTGSKGYTF
TGTGCCAGTACCGTATACGGGACAGGGAGCAAGGGCTACACCTTC
>TRBJ1-4|.|TRBV5-1|14|.
CASSLASTNEKLFF
TGCGCCAGCAGCCTGGCATCAACTAATGAAAAACTGTTTTTT
>TRBJ2-7|.|TRBV11-3|14|.
CASSGGTGAYEQYF
TGTGCCAGCAGCGGAGGTACCGGGGCCTACGAGCAGTACTTC
>TRBJ2-2|.|TRBV12-3/TRBV12-4|13|.
CASSLRYTGELFF
TGTGCCAGCAGTTTACGGTACACCGGGGAGCTGTTTTTT
>TRBJ1-6|.|TRBV6-1|11|.
CASRLNSPLHF
TGTGCCAGCAGACTCAATTCACCCCTCCACTTT
>TRBJ2-2|.|TRBV30|14|TRBD1
CAWSTGGNTGELFF
TGTGCCTGGTCGACAGGGGGAAACACCGGGGAGCTGTTTTTT
>TRBJ1-1|few|TRBV6-2/TRBV6-3|13|.
CASSYRGNTEAFF
TGTGCCAGCAGTTATAGGGGGAACACTGAAGCTTTCTTT
>TRBJ2-7|.|TRBV20-1|17|TRBD2
CSASASFGAGRRYEQYF
TGCAGTGCTAGTGCTTCATTCGGAGCGGGACGACGATACGAGCAGTACTTC
>TRBJ2-7|.|TRBV28|12|TRBD1
CASSLRGHEQYF
TGTGCCAGCAGTTTAAGGGGGCACGAGCAGTACTTC
>TRBJ2-6|.|TRBV30|16|.
CAWSDTGLSGANVLTF
TGTGCCTGGAGTGATACAGGGTTGTCTGGGGCCAACGTCCTGACTTTC
>TRBJ2-7|.|TRBV5-6|14|.
CASSPDGSSYEQYF
TGTGCCAGCAGCCCGGACGGCTCCTCCTACGAGCAGTACTTC